The present T cell receptor (beta chain) was sequenced within a study of T cell repertoires in cytomegalovirus infection. This clonotype has just a few counts. Via MiXCR, TCRdb re-called the reads, giving one row per CDR3 protein. This sample yields about 530,000 distinct CDR3 sequences, of which around 27% are seen a single time; about 13% belongs to the top ten. This clonotype originated in a human donor in good health (CMV status not recorded). Some clones in this sample may be carry-over from other donors' samples. The material sequenced was PBMCs.

In DNA form, the CDR3 reads TGTGCCAGCAGCCTGGGACAGGAGATCGGCTACACCTTC. Translating it yields CASSLGQEIGYTF. This chain connects TRBV7-9 to TRBJ1-2, with 8 bases fitting TRBD1. J gave up 8 bases and V 5 bases, and 7 bases lay outside the gene matches. This CDR3 spans 13 amino acids. Germline lookup yields CDR1 SEHNR and CDR2 FQNEAQ (reference sequence).